This T cell receptor (beta chain) was found in a study of technical replicates of blood from a handful of donors. Only in-frame clones appear in the TCRdb table, and some are missing; sequencing was by immunoSEQ multiplex PCR. The table includes 55,000 to 75,000 clones, 90% to 95% detected once. CDR3 length equals 15 residues. Germline values: CDR1 MGHRA, CDR2 YSYEKL. The ends lost 3 bases at V and 5 bases at J; junction bases unmatched: 5. Sequencing input: PBMCs. This TCR came from a human donor in good health. Some clones in this sample may be carry-over from other donors' samples. The chain links TRBV4-1 to TRBJ1-2; TRBD1 matches 11 bases. CDR3 amino acids: CASSHGQGAVYGYTF. As DNA, the CDR3 is TGCGCCAGCAGCCACGGACAGGGGGCTGTGTATGGCTACACCTTC.